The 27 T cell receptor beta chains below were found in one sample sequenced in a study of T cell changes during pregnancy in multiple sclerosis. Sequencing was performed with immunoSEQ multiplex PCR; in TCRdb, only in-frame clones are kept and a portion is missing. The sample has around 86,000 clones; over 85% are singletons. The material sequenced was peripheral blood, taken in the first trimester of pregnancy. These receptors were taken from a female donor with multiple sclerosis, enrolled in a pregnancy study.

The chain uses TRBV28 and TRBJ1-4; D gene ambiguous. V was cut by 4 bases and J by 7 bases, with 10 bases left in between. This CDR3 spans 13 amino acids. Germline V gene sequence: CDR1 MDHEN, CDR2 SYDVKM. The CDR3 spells CASSSLGLEKLFF. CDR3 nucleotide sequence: TGTGCCAGCAGTTCTTTGGGCCTTGAAAAACTGTTTTTT. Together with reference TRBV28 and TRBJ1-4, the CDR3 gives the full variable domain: DVKVTQSSRYLVKRTGEKVFLECVQDMDHENMFWYRQDPGLGLRLIYFSYDVKMKEKGDIPEGYSVSREKKERFSLILESASTNQTSMYLCASSSLGLEKLFFGSGTQLSVL.

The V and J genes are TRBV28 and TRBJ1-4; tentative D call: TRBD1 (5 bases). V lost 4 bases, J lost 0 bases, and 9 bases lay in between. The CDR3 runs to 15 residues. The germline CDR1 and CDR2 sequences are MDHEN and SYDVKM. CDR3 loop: CASSSGISTNEKLFF. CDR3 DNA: TGTGCCAGCAGTTCAGGGATATCAACTAATGAAAAACTGTTTTTT. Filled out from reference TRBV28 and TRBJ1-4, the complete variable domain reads DVKVTQSSRYLVKRTGEKVFLECVQDMDHENMFWYRQDPGLGLRLIYFSYDVKMKEKGDIPEGYSVSREKKERFSLILESASTNQTSMYLCASSSGISTNEKLFFGSGTQLSVL.

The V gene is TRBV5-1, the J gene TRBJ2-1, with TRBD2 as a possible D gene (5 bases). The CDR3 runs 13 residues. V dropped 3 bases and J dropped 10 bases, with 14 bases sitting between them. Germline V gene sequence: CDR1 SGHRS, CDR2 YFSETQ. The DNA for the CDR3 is TGCGCCAGCAGCTATGACCTAGCATCCGAGCAGTTCTTC. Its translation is CASSYDLASEQFF.

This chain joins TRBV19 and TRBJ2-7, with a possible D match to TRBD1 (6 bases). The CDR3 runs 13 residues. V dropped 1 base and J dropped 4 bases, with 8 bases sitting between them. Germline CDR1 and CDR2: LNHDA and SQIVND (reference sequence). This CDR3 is CASSIGTAYEQYF. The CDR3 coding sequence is TGTGCCAGTAGTATAGGGACAGCGTACGAGCAGTACTTC.

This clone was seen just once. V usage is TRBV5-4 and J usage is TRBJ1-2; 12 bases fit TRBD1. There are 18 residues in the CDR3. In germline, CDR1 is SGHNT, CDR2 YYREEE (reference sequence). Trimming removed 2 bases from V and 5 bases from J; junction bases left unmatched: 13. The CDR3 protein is CASSLAGQGAGVWYGYTF. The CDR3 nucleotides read TGTGCCAGCAGCTTAGCGGGACAGGGGGCTGGAGTGTGGTATGGCTACACCTTC.

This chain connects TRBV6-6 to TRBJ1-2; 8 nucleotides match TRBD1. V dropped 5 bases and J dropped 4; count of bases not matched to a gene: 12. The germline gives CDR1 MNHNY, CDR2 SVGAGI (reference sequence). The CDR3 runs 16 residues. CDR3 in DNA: TGTGCCAGCAGTACGGGGTCCAGGGGGCAGGTCTATGGCTACACCTTC. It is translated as CASSTGSRGQVYGYTF.

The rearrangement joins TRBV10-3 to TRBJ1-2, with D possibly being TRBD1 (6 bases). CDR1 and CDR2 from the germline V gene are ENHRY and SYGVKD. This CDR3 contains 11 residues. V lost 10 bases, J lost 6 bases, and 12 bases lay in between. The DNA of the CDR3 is TGTGCCACTGGGACATCGGATGGCTACACCTTC. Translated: CATGTSDGYTF.

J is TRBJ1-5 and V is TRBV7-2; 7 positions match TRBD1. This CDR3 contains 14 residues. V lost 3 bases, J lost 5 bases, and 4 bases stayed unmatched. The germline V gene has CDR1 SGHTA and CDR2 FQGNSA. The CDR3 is CASSFRQGDQPQHF. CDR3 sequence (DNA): TGTGCCAGCAGCTTTCGACAGGGAGATCAGCCCCAGCATTTT. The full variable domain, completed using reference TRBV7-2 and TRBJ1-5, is GAGVSQSPSNKVTEKGKDVELRCDPISGHTALYWYRQSLGQGLEFLIYFQGNSAPDKSGLPSDRFSAERTGGSVSTLTIQRTQQEDSAVYLCASSFRQGDQPQHFGDGTRLSIL.

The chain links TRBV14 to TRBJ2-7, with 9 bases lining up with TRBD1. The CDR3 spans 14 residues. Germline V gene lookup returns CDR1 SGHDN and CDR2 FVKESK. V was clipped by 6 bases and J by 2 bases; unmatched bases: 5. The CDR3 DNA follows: TGTGCCAGCAGTCCGTACAGGGGGCCCTACGAGCAGTACTTC. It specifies CASSPYRGPYEQYF.

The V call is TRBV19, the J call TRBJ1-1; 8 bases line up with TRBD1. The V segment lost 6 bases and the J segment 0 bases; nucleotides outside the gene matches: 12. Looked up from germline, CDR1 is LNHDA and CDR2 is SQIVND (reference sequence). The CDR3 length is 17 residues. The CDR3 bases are TGTGCCAGTAGCTTACGGACAGGGCAAACTATGAACACTGAAGCTTTCTTT. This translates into CASSLRTGQTMNTEAFF.

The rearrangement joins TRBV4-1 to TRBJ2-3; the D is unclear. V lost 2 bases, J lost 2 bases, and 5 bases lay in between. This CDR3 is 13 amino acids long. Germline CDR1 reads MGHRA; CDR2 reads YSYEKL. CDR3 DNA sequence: TGCGCCAGCAGCCAACCCCTCACAGATACGCAGTATTTT. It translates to CASSQPLTDTQYF.

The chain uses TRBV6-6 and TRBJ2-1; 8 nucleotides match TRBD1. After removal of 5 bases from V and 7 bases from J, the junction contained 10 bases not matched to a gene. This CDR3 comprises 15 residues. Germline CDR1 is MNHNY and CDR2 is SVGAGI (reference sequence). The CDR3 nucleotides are TGTGCCAGCAGTCTCCGGCAGGGGGCTAAGAATGAGCAGTTCTTC. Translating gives CASSLRQGAKNEQFF.

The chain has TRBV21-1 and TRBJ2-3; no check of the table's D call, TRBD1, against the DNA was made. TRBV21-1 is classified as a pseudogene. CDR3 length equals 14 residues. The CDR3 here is CASSKCIQVDTQYF. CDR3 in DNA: TGTGCCAGCAGCAAATGTATTCAGGTTGATACGCAGTATTTT.

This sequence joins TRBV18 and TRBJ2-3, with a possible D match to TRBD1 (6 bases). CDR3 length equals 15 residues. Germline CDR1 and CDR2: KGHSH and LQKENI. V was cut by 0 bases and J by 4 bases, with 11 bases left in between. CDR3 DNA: TGTGCCAGCTCACCACCGGGGGCCCGAGCAGATACGCAGTATTTT. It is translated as CASSPPGARADTQYF.

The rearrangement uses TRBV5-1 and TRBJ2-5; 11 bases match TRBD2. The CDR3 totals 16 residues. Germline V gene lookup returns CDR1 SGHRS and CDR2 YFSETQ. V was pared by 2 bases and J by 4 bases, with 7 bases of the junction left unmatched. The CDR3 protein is CASSFSGRAEGETQYF. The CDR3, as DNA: TGCGCCAGCAGCTTTAGCGGGAGGGCCGAGGGAGAGACCCAGTACTTC. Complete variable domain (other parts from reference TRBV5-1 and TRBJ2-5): KAGVTQTPRYLIKTRGQQVTLSCSPISGHRSVSWYQQTPGQGLQFLFEYFSETQRNKGNFPGRFSGRQFSNSRSEMNVSTLELGDSALYLCASSFSGRAEGETQYFGPGTRLLVL.

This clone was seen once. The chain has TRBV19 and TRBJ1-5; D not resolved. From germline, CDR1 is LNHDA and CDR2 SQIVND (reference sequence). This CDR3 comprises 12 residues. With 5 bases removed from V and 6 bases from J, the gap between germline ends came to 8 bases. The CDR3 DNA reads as TGTGCCAGTAGTCTAGGCGTTCAGCCCCAGCATTTT. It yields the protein CASSLGVQPQHF.

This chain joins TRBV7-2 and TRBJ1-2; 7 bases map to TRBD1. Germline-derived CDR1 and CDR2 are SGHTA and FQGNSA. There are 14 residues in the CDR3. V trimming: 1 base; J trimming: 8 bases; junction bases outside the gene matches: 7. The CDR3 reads CASSLEEGAGGYTF. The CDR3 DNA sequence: TGTGCCAGCAGCTTAGAGGAGGGGGCGGGAGGCTACACCTTC.

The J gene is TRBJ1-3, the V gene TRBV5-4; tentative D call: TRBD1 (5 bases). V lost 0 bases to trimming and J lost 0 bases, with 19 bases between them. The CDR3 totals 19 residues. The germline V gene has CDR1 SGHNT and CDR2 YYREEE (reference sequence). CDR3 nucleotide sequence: TGTGCCAGCAGCTTGGCCAGGGCAGGCGCCTCATCCTCTGGAAACACCATATATTTT. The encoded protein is CASSLARAGASSSGNTIYF.

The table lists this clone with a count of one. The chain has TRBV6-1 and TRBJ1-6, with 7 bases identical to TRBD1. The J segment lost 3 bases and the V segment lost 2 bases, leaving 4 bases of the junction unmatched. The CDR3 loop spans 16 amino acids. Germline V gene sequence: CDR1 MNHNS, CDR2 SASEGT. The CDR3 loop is CASSERPGGYNSPLHF. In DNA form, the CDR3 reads TGTGCCAGCAGTGAACGCCCAGGGGGCTATAATTCACCCCTCCACTTT.

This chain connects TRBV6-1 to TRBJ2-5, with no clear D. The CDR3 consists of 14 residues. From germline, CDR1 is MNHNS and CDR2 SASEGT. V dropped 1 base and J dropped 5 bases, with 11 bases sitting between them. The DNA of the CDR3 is TGTGCCAGCAGTGAAGGCGTGATCAAGGAGACCCAGTACTTC. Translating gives CASSEGVIKETQYF.

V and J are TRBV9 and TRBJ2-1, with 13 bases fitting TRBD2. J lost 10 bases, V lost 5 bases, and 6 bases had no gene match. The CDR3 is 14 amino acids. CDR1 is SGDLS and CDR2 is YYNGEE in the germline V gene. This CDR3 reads CASSLPGLAGEQFF. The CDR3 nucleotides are TGTGCCAGCAGTTTACCGGGACTAGCGGGGGAGCAGTTCTTC.

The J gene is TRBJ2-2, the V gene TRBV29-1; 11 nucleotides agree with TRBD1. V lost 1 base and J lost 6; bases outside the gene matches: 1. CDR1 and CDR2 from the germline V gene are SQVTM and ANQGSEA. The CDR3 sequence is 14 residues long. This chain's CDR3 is CSVEGDRGSGELFF. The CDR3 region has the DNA TGCAGCGTTGAAGGGGACAGGGGGTCCGGGGAGCTGTTTTTT.

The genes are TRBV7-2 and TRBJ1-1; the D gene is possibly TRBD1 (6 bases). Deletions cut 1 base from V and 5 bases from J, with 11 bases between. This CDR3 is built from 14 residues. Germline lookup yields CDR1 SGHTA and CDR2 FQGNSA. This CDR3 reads CASSLEGGETEAFF. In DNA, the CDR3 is TGTGCCAGCAGCTTAGAAGGGGGGGAGACTGAAGCTTTCTTT.

Here the CDR3 DNA reads TGTGCCTGGAGTACTATGATACAGGGGGCCCAGCATTTT. Translating it yields CAWSTMIQGAQHF. The chain couples TRBV30 to TRBJ1-5, with 8 bases lining up with TRBD1. Trimming removed 2 bases from V and 11 bases from J; junction bases left unmatched: 8. The CDR3 loop spans 13 amino acids. Germline V CDR1 and CDR2: GTSNPN, SVGIG (reference sequence).

In DNA form, the CDR3 reads TGTGCCAGCAGTTTCTTTAGCGGTCTCGAGCAGTACTTC. It codes for CASSFFSGLEQYF. The rearrangement uses TRBV27 and TRBJ2-7; the D gene is possibly TRBD2 (6 bases). This CDR3 contains 13 residues. Germline loops: CDR1 MNHEY, CDR2 SMNVEV (reference sequence). Trimming shortened V by 3 bases and J by 6 bases, and 12 bases separated the two germline ends.

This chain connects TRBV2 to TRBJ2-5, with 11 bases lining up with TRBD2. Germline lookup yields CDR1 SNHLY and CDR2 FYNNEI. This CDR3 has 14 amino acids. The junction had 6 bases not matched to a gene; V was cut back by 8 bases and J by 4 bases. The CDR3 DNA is TGTGCCAGCCTACTAGCGGGGGTGGGAGAGACCCAGTACTTC. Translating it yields CASLLAGVGETQYF.

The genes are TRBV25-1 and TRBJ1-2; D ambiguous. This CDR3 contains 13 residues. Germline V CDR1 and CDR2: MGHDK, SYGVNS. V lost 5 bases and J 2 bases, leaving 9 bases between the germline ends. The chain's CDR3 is CASSRGLNYGYTF. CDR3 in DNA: TGTGCCAGCAGTCGAGGCTTAAACTATGGCTACACCTTC.